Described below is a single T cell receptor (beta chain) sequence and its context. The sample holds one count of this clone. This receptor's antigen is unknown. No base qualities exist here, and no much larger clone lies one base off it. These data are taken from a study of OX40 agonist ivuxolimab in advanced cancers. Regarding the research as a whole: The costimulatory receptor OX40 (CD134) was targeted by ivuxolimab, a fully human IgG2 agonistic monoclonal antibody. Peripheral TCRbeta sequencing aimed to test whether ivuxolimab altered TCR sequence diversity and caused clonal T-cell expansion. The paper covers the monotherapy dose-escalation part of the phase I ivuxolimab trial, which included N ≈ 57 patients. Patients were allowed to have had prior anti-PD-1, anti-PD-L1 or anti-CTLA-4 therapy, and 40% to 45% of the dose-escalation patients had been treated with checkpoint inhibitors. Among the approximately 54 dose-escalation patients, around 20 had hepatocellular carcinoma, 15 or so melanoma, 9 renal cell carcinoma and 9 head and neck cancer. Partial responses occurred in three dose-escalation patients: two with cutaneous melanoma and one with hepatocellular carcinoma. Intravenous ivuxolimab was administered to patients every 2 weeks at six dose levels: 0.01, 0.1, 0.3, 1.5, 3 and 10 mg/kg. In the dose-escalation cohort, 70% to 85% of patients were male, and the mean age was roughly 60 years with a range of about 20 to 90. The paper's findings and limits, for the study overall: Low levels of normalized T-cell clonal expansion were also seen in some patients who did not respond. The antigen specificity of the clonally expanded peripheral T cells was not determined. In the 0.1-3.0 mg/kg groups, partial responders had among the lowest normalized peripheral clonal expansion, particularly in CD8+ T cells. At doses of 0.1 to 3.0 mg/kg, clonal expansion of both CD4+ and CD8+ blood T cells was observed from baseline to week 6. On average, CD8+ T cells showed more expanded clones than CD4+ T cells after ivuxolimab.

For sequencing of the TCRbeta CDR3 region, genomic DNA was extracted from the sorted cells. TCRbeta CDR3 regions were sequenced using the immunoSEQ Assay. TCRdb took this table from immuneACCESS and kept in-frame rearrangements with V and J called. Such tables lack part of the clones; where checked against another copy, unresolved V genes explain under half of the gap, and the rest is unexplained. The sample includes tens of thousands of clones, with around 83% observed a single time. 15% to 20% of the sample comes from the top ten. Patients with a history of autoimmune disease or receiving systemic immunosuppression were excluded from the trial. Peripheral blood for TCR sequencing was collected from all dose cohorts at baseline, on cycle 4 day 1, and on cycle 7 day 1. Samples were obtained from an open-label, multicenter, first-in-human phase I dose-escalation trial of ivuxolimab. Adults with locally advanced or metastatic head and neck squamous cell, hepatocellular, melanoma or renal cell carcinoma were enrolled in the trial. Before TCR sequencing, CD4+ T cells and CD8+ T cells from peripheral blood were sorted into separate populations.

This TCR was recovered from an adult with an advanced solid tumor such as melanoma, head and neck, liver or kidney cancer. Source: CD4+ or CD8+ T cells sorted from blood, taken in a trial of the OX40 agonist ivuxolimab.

Here is the DNA: TGTGCCAGCAGCCCCCACCGGACAGGGGAGGGAGGAGAGACCCAGTACTTC. The resulting protein is CASSPHRTGEGGETQYF. The rearranged chain carries TRBV14 and TRBJ2-5, and 9 bases in between align with TRBD1. Germline trimming amounts to 4 bases on V and 4 bases on J, with 13 as the count of junction bases outside the gene matches. Looking up the germline V gene yields CDR1 SGHDN and CDR2 FVKESK. The CDR3 holds 17 amino acids from the cysteine to the phenylalanine. The DNA shown is the 51-base CDR3, in frame from base 1. Extended through the reference TRBV14 and TRBJ2-5 proteins, this CDR3 yields the full variable domain: EAGVTQFPSHSVIEKGQTVTLRCDPISGHDNLYWYRRVMGKEIKFLLHFVKESKQDESGMPNNRFLAERTGGTYSTLKVQPAELEDSGVYFCASSPHRTGEGGETQYFGPGTRLLVL.